This T cell receptor beta chain was found in a study of cytomegalovirus exposure and HLA in healthy donors. PCR used 60 Vbeta primers and 13 Jbeta primers. Measured with immunoSEQ multiplex PCR; TCRdb has only the in-frame clones, and not every one. The sample contains fewer than 200,000 clones, roughly 70% of which appear only once. The CDR3 loop spans 15 amino acids. Looked up from germline, CDR1 is MGHDK and CDR2 is SYGVNS. The V end was cut by 2 bases, the J end by 7 bases, with 15 bases between. Sequences were obtained from PBMCs. The sequence derives from a woman in her thirties or forties in good health and CMV-seropositive. The chain employs TRBV25-1 and TRBJ2-4, with a possible D match to TRBD2 (7 bases). CDR3 protein: CASSERGGTNNIQYF. In nucleotides, the CDR3 is TGTGCCAGCAGTGAAAGGGGAGGGACAAATAACATTCAGTACTTC.